A single sample is the source of the 14 T cell receptor beta chains below, sequenced in a study of T cells in localized non-small cell lung cancer. The data were produced by immunoSEQ multiplex PCR, yet TCRdb's version contains in-frame clones alone and is incomplete. This table holds a few thousand clones, around 33% found once. The sequenced sample was normal lung tissue next to the tumor, obtained before any cancer treatment. The receptor source for this set is a female donor older than 55 with stage I squamous cell lung carcinoma.

Judged by abundance, this clone is medium-sized (0.01 to 0.1%). This chain links TRBV9 with TRBJ1-1, with a weak D call TRBD1 (5 bases). Trimming removed 2 bases at V and 1 base at J, with 12 bases between. The germline V gene encodes CDR1 SGDLS and CDR2 YYNGEE. The CDR3 loop spans 15 amino acids. CDR3 in amino acids: CASSVPTGGNTEAFF. The CDR3 nucleotides read TGTGCCAGCAGCGTCCCAACTGGGGGGAACACTGAAGCTTTCTTT.

This sequence joins TRBV19 and TRBJ2-3; D may match TRBD1 or TRBD2 (5 bases each). The V gene lost 3 bases and the J gene lost 4 bases, with 23 bases spanning the gap. Germline V gene sequence: CDR1 LNHDA, CDR2 SQIVND (reference sequence). This CDR3 is built from 18 residues. The CDR3 DNA follows: TGTGCCAGTAGTATTGAAGGGGCGGAGGCCATGACTCCAGATACGCAGTATTTT. Protein: CASSIEGAEAMTPDTQYF.

The gene calls are TRBV5-1 and TRBJ2-7; tentative D call: TRBD2 (7 bases). The CDR3 sequence is 15 residues long. From germline, CDR1 is SGHRS and CDR2 YFSETQ. Trimming removed 0 bases at V and 4 bases at J, with 14 bases between. The CDR3 sequence: CASSLGGGPVYEQYF. The CDR3 DNA follows: TGCGCCAGCAGCTTGGGGGGGGGCCCCGTTTACGAGCAGTACTTC.

In DNA form, the CDR3 reads TGTGCCAGCACCCTTGGGGCGGCCTGGGGTGTCTCGGAGACCCAGTACTTC. It translates to CASTLGAAWGVSETQYF. The chain combines TRBV28 with TRBJ2-5, with a tentative D call TRBD1 (5 bases). The CDR3 sequence is 17 residues long. The germline V and J ends were trimmed by 7 bases and 5 bases, with 26 bases remaining between them. Per germline, CDR1 MDHEN and CDR2 SYDVKM.

This clone was observed a few times. The J gene is TRBJ2-5, the V gene TRBV5-1; 9 bases are shared with TRBD2. The CDR3 has 15 residues. CDR1 and CDR2 from the germline V gene are SGHRS and YFSETQ. V was clipped by 2 bases and J by 5 bases; unmatched bases: 7. This chain's CDR3 is CASSFSGGSGETQYF. As DNA, the CDR3 is TGCGCCAGCAGCTTTAGCGGGGGATCAGGGGAGACCCAGTACTTC.

The chain employs TRBV14 and TRBJ2-2; D unclear. CDR1 and CDR2 from the germline V gene are SGHDN and FVKESK. Trimming removed 0 bases from V and 5 bases from J, with 4 bases in between. The CDR3 length is 13 residues. The CDR3 DNA sequence: TGTGCCAGCAGCCAAGATCGGACCGGGGAGCTGTTTTTT. The encoded protein is CASSQDRTGELFF.

A word on this clone: Relative to the germline gene, one junction end is altered; a read error may explain this. V is TRBV6-4 and J is TRBJ2-7, with 9 bases that match TRBD1. Looked up from germline, CDR1 is MRHNA and CDR2 is SNTAGT. The CDR3 totals 11 residues. The CDR3 sequence is CASWLQGAGAF. The CDR3 nucleotides are TGTGCCAGCTGGTTACAGGGGGCGGGTGCCTTC.

This clone counts as hyperexpanded (1% or more). This chain connects TRBV9 to TRBJ2-1; 9 bases map to TRBD2. The V and J ends lost 4 bases and 4 bases, in that order; junction bases with no gene match: 15. Germline CDR1 SGDLS, CDR2 YYNGEE. This CDR3 spans 18 amino acids. CDR3 protein: CASSPSPNLAGIYNEQFF. For the CDR3, the DNA is TGTGCCAGCAGCCCGAGCCCCAACCTAGCGGGAATTTACAATGAGCAGTTCTTC.

The chain carries TRBV18 and TRBJ1-2; D is unclear. There are 13 residues in the CDR3. Looked up from germline, CDR1 is KGHSH and CDR2 is LQKENI. The V gene lost 6 bases and the J gene lost 0 bases, with 8 bases spanning the gap. DNA of the CDR3: TGTGCCAGCTCCCCGGGAGCTAACTATGGCTACACCTTC. Translating it yields CASSPGANYGYTF.

The chain couples TRBV6-8 to TRBJ1-3; the D gene is possibly TRBD1 (6 bases). The CDR3 spans 17 residues. Germline V gives CDR1 MNHGY, CDR2 SAAAGT. The V end lost 0 bases, the J end lost 4 bases, and 16 bases lay between the germline ends. The CDR3 DNA follows: TGTGCCAGCAGTTACTCTCTAAGACAGGATTCCGGAAACACCATATATTTT. Its translation: CASSYSLRQDSGNTIYF.

This clone was picked up a small number of times. The chain has TRBV4-1 and TRBJ2-5; D perhaps matches TRBD2 (6 bases). This CDR3 has 15 residues. Germline V gives CDR1 MGHRA, CDR2 YSYEKL. Trimming removed 2 bases at V and 1 base at J, with 11 bases between. CDR3 protein: CASSQPGLSQETQYF. The CDR3, as DNA: TGCGCCAGCAGCCAACCGGGACTGAGCCAAGAGACCCAGTACTTC.

This clone was seen a handful of times. The chain is built from TRBV29-1 and TRBJ2-3; no clear D. The germline gives CDR1 SQVTM, CDR2 ANQGSEA. The CDR3 has 13 residues. The V and J ends lost 2 bases and 2 bases respectively, with 8 bases between them. CDR3 coding DNA: TGCAGCGTTGAACCCGCCAACACAGATACGCAGTATTTT. It codes for CSVEPANTDTQYF.

In this sample, this clone is medium-sized. The rearrangement links TRBV6-8 to TRBJ1-5, with D possibly being TRBD1 (6 bases). The CDR3 runs 15 residues. Per the germline V gene, CDR1 is MNHGY and CDR2 is SAAAGT. Trimming left V 6 bases short and J 4 bases short, with 16 bases between. CDR3 DNA: TGTGCCAGCAGCCCGATTGACAGGAAGAATCAGCCCCAGCATTTT. Amino acid sequence: CASSPIDRKNQPQHF.

This clone was observed a few times. The gene calls are TRBV11-3 and TRBJ1-2, with a weak D call TRBD1 (5 bases). V lost 4 bases and J 5 bases, leaving 17 bases between the germline ends. This CDR3 has 15 amino acids. CDR1 is SGHNT, CDR2 YENEEA, per germline. Here the CDR3 DNA reads TGTGCCAGCAGCTCGCCAGGGAGTAGCATTTATGGCTACACCTTC. Residues: CASSSPGSSIYGYTF. Filled out from reference TRBV11-3 and TRBJ1-2, the complete variable domain reads EAGVVQSPRYKIIEKKQPVAFWCNPISGHNTLYWYLQNLGQGPELLIRYENEEAVDDSQLPKDRFSAERLKGVDSTLKIQPAELGDSAVYLCASSSPGSSIYGYTFGSGTRLTVV.